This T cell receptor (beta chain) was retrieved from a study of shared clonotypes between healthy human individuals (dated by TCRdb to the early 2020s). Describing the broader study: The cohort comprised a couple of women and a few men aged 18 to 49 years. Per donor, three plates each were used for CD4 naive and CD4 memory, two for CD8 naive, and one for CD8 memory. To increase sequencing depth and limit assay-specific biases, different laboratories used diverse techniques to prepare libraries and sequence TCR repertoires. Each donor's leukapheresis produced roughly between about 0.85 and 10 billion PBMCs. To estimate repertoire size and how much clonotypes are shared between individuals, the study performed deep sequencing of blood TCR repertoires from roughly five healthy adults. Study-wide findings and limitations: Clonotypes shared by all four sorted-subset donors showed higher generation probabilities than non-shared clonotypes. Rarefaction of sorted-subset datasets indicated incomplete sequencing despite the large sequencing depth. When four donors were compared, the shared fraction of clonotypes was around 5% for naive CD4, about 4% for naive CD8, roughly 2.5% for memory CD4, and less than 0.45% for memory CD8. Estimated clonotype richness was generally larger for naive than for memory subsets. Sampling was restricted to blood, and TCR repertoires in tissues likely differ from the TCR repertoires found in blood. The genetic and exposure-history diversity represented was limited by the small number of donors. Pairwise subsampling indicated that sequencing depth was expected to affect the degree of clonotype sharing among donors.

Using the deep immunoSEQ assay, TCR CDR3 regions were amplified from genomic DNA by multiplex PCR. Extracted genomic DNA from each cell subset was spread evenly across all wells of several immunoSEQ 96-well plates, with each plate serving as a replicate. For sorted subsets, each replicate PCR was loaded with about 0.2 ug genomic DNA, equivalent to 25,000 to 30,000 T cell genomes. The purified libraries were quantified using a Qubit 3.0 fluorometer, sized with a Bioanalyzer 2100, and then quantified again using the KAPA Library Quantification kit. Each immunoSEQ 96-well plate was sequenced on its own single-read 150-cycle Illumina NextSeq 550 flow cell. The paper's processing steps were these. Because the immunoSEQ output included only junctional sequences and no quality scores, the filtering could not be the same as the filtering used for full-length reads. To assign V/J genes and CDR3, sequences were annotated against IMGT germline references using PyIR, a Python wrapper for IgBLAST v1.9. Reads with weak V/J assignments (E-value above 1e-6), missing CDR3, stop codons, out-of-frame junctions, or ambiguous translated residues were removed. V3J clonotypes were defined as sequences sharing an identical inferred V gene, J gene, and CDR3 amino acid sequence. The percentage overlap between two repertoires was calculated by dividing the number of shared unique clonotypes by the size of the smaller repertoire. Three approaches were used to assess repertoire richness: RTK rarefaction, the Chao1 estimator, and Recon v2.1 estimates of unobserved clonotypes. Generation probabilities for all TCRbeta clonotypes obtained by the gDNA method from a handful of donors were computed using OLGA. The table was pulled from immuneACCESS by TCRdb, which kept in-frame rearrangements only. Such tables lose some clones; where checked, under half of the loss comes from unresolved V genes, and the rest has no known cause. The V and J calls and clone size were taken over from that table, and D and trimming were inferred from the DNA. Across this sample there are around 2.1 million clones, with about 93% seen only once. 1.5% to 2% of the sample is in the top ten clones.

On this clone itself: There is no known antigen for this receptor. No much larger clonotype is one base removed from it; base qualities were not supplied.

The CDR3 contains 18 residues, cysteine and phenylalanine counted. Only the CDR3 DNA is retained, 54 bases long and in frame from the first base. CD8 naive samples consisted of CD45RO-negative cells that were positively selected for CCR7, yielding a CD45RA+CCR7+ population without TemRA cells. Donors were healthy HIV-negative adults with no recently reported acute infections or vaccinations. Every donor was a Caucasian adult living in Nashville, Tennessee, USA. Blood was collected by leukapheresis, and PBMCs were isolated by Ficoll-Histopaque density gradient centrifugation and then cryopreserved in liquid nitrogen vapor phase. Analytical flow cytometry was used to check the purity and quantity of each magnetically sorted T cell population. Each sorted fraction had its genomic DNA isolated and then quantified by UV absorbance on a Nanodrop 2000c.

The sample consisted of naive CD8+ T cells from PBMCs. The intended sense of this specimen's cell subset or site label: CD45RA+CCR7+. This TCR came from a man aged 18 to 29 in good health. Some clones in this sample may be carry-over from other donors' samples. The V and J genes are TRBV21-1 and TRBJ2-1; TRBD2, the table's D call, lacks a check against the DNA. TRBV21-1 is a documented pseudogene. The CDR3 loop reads CASSKGGLAGVIYNEQFF. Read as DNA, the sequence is TGTGCCAGCAGCAAAGGGGGACTAGCGGGAGTAATCTACAATGAGCAGTTCTTC.